The rows below give T cell receptor beta chains drawn from one sample of a study of glioma-infiltrating T cells after dendritic cell vaccination. Sequencing used immunoSEQ multiplex PCR; TCRdb keeps in-frame clones, though not all of them. Among some 99,000 clones, 65% to 85% were seen once, and the ten largest hold 5% to 7%. This sample comprised blood, obtained after dendritic cell vaccination. Receptor source: a human donor with glioblastoma. The conserved cysteine and the conserved F or W are not part of the CDR3 here. Each record gives: clone size, V gene, CDR3 protein. A clone size is listed for some rows: how often the clone was seen (once, few, many), or a class if it is expanded.

few | TRBV28 | ASSQRTGLYGYT
- | TRBV18 | ASSPTGNIQY
- | TRBV19 | ASSKGTVATYEQY
- | TRBV7-9 | AIGRAGGSEQY
few | TRBV6-5 | ASSYPNSPLH
- | TRBV18 | ASSGTGMTEAF
few | TRBV6-1 | ASSERGQANSGNTIY
- | TRBV2 | ASTFNGWAQGEAF
- | TRBV18 | ASSGTDSNQPQH
- | TRBV6-1 | ASRGTSTDTQY
- | TRBV11-2 | ASSRLASYEQY
- | TRBV2 | ASQTLDRGNPEETQY
- | TRBV6-5 | ASSYSWRKAYEQY
- | TRBV30 | AWKTSGPGEQF
once | TRBV27 | ASSLLRVGGVVYEQY
- | TRBV7-9 | ASSFGGFEAF
- | TRBV4-2 | ASSPAGTSDEQY
- | TRBV27 | ASSLLGGPTRYNEQF
- | TRBV6-5 | ASSFGDGRPPDTQY
- | TRBV7-2 | ASSLTSGGAFETQY
few | TRBV6-1 | ASNPTGVVTEAF
- | TRBV6-4 | ASSGPGTENEQY
- | TRBV5-4 | ASSFSPGGLGTGELF
- | TRBV20-1 | SGRGTDTQY
- | TRBV5-1 | ASRLTGDTEAF
- | TRBV9 | ASSASGTTTYEQY
- | TRBV7-9 | ASSLGRGAYNSPLH
- | TRBV7-9 | ASSLAGTEGLF
- | TRBV2 | ASSGNTGVTYEQY
- | TRBV13 | ASSPGTGALNTEAF
- | TRBV28 | ASSPRGTGRTEAF
- | TRBV2 | ASKTDINYGYT
- | TRBV7-2 | ASTRLAGASGELF
- | TRBV11-2 | ASSPAGGETQY
- | TRBV30 | ALGPGGRGNEQF
- | TRBV5-1 | ASSRTGLDEQY
- | TRBV2 | ASRALAALSSYNEQF
- | TRBV7-3 | ASSLTPQSYEQY
- | TRBV6-5 | ASSYGRYGNTEAF
- | TRBV6-5 | ASSQDRNNYGYT
- | TRBV28 | ATAGGNQPQH
- | TRBV29-1 | SVVGGLAGYIQY
- | TRBV5-1 | ASSSRTGQNTEAF
- | TRBV4-1 | ASSQDQWKAGYT
- | TRBV2 | ASSRLANSYNEQF
- | TRBV7-3 | ASSSIAGDPDTQY
- | TRBV6-6 | ASSVKQGAGNTIY
many | TRBV2 | ASNIEANTIY
- | TRBV10-1 | ASSESGDLNYGEQF
once | TRBV4-2 | ASSPAVGGLADYNEQF
- | TRBV18 | ASSPILAGVGVPYEQY
- | TRBV5-1 | ASREQATNEKLF